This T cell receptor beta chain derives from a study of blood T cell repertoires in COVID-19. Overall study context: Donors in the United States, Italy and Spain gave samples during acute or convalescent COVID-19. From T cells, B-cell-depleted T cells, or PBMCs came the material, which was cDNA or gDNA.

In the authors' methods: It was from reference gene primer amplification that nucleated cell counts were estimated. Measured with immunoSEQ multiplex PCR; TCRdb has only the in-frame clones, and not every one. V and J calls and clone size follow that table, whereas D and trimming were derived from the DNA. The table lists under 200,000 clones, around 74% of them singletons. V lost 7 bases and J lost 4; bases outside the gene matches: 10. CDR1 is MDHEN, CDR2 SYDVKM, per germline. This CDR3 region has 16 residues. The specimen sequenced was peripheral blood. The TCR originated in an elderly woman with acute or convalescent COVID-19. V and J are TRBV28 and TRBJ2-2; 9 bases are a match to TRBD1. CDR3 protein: CASIPPGQGRTGELFF. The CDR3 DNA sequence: TGTGCCAGCATCCCCCCGGGACAGGGACGCACCGGGGAGCTGTTTTTT.